The present entry profiles one T cell receptor (beta chain) with its context. Its antigen is not known. The source of the sample is a study of T cell responses to AZD1222 COVID-19 vaccine. Study in general: Doses given second, at about 4 or about 12 weeks, were pooled. Study-wide points: Most donors were white British, females outnumbered males, and clonal diversity was possibly underestimated.

Produced via immunoSEQ multiplex PCR; TCRdb's table is partial and in-frame only. The profile shows some 200,000 clones, approximately 90% of them singletons. This CDR3 is 17 amino acids long. Trimming took off 3 bases at V and 0 bases at J, with 17 bases between the two ends. Germline CDR1 reads PRHDT; CDR2 reads FYEKMQ (reference sequence). The specimen comprised peripheral blood, sampled on day 0 of AZD1222 vaccination. This clonotype was sampled from an adult in good health. V gene TRBV13 combines with J gene TRBJ1-1; D is perhaps TRBD1 (5 bases). The CDR3, as DNA: TGTGCCAGCAGCTTCAGGGAGATTTCGAGGATGAACACTGAAGCTTTCTTT. Translating gives CASSFREISRMNTEAFF.